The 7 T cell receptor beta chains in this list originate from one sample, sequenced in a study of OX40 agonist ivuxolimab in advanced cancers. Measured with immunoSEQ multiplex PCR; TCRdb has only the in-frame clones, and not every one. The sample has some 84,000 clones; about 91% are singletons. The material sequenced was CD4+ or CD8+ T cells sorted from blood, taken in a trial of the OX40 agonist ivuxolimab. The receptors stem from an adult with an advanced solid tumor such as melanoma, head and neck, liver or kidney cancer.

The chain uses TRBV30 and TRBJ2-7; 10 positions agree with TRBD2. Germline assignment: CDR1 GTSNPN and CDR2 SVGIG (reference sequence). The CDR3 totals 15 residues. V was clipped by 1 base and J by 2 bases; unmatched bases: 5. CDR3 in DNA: TGTGCCTGGAGTGGGGGTCTAGCGGGGGCCTACGAGCAGTACTTC. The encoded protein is CAWSGGLAGAYEQYF.

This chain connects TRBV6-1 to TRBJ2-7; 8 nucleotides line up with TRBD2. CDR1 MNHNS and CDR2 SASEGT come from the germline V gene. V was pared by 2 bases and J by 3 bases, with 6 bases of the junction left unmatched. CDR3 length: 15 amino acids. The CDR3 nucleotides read TGTGCCAGCAGTGAACGGGTAGCGGGACTCTACGAGCAGTACTTC. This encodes CASSERVAGLYEQYF.

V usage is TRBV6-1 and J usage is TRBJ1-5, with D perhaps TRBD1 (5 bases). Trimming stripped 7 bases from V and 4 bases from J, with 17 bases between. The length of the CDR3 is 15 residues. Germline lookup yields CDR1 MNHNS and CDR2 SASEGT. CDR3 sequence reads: CASTPWKRGNQPQHF. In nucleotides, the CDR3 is TGTGCCAGCACCCCATGGAAGAGGGGTAATCAGCCCCAGCATTTT.

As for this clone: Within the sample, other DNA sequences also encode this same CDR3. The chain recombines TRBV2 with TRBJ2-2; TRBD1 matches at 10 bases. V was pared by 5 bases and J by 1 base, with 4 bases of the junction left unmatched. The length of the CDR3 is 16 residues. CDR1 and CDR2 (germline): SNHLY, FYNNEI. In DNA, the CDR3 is TGTGCCAGCAGTAGACAGGGGGCGTTGAACACCGGGGAGCTGTTTTTT. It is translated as CASSRQGALNTGELFF.

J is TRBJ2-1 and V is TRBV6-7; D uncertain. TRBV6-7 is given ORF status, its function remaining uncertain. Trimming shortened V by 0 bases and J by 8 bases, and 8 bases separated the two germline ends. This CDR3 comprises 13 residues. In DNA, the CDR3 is TGTGCCAGCAGTTACTCCTTATGCGATGAGCAGTTCTTC. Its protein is CASSYSLCDEQFF.

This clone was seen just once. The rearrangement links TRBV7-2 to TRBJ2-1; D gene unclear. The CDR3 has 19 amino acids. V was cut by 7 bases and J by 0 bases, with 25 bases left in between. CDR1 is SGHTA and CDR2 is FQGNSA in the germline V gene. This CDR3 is CASTPRAGRWVSSYNEQFF. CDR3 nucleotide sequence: TGTGCCAGCACCCCGCGAGCCGGACGTTGGGTGAGCTCCTACAATGAGCAGTTCTTC.

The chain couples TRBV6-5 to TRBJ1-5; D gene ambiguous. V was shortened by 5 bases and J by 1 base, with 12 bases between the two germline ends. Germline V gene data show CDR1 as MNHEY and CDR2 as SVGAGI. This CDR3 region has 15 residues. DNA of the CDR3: TGTGCCAGCAGTCCCTCCCCGGACAGCAATCAGCCCCAGCATTTT. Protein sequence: CASSPSPDSNQPQHF.